What follows describes a single T cell receptor (beta chain). A much more abundant neighbour one base away suggests this may be a read error. Germline V gene sequence: CDR1 SGHDT, CDR2 YYEEEE. The ends lost 4 bases at V and 2 bases at J; junction bases unmatched: 5. This CDR3 is 16 amino acids long. The record originates from a study of shared clonotypes between healthy human individuals. At the deep level, the assay was run. The authors ran unsorted PBMC replicate PCRs on roughly 330 ng DNA, approximately 31,000 T cell genomes. TCRdb's copy holds only in-frame clones and misses some; the assay was immunoSEQ multiplex PCR. This table holds roughly 500,000 clones, 76% found once.

This sequence was found in a middle-aged woman in good health. Some clones in this sample may be carry-over from other donors' samples. Sequenced input: PBMCs. The gene calls are TRBV5-6 and TRBJ2-7, with 14 nucleotides matching TRBD2. CDR3 sequence (DNA): TGTGCCAGCAGCATCCTGGGACTAGCGGGAGCCTACGAGCAGTACTTC. Its translation: CASSILGLAGAYEQYF.